This T cell receptor (beta chain) appears in the sequencing data of a study of blood T cell repertoires in COVID-19. TCRdb's table, derived via immunoSEQ multiplex PCR, lists solely in-frame clones and lacks some. The data contain 100,000 to 120,000 clones, around 81% of them singletons. Per the germline V gene, CDR1 is SGHTA and CDR2 is FQGNSA. V gave up 0 bases and J gave up 6 bases, with 16 bases separating them. There are 16 residues in the CDR3. The J gene is TRBJ2-3, the V gene TRBV7-2; D perhaps matches TRBD2 (6 bases). The specimen was peripheral blood. This TCR came from a man at least 80 years old with acute or convalescent COVID-19. CDR3 DNA sequence: TGTGCCAGCAGCTTAGCAGGGGCGTCGGGGGTTGATACGCAGTATTTT. Residues: CASSLAGASGVDTQYF.